The clone carrying this T cell receptor beta chain was counted ten times or more. The target antigen is unknown. A process of 5'RACE template switching, which added a universal primer site and UMIs, was used to make TCR cDNA. Using its own MiXCR run on the 5' RACE reads, TCRdb lists one record per CDR3 protein. Of roughly 330,000 distinct CDR3 sequences in the sample, roughly 4% were seen once. J lost 3 bases, V lost 4 bases, and 4 bases had no gene match. This CDR3 has 13 amino acids. Germline loops: CDR1 SGHRS, CDR2 YFSETQ. This entry is derived from a study of T cells after yellow fever vaccination. Study conclusions and caveats: The booster saw the reappearance of most primary-vaccination clones (roughly 96% CD4, roughly 87% CD8). A small share of clonotypes appeared in both CD4 and CD8 compartments.

The receptor was derived from a man aged 18 to 30 who received the YFV17D yellow fever vaccine. The sample here was PBMCs, taken 5 days after the yellow fever booster vaccination. The chain is built from TRBV5-1 and TRBJ2-7; 7 bases are a match to TRBD1. This chain's CDR3 is CASSQRQGYEQYF. CDR3 DNA sequence: TGCGCCAGCAGCCAGAGACAGGGCTACGAGCAGTACTTC. Full variable domain (remainder filled in from reference TRBV5-1 and TRBJ2-7): KAGVTQTPRYLIKTRGQQVTLSCSPISGHRSVSWYQQTPGQGLQFLFEYFSETQRNKGNFPGRFSGRQFSNSRSEMNVSTLELGDSALYLCASSQRQGYEQYFGPGTRLTVT.